A single sample is the source of the 29 T cell receptor beta chains below, sequenced in a study of T-cell reconstitution after alpha-beta-depleted transplantation in children (dated by TCRdb to the mid-2010s). The library relied on PCR. The sequencing machine was an Illumina HiSeq 2500. Molecular barcoding was employed in the preparation of TCR libraries, with unique molecular identifiers being used to normalize TCRbeta repertoire quantification. Starting from the raw public reads, TCRdb applied fastp trimming at Q25, assembled clones with MiXCR and retained in-frame beta chains. Rows matching on CDR3 protein sequence are summarized as one entry with the most common DNA and genes. Here the sample has around 530,000 distinct CDR3 sequences; 32% occur a single time. Of the sample, roughly 2.5% falls within the top ten clones. The source was PBMCs from the stem cell graft donor, collected from the stem cell graft. The receptors were sampled from a human donor who donated a stem cell graft to a child with aplastic anemia.

The J gene is TRBJ2-3, the V gene TRBV5-1; D call uncertain. The germline V and J ends were trimmed by 4 bases and 3 bases, with 9 bases remaining between them. Germline CDR1 SGHRS, CDR2 YFSETQ. The CDR3 totals 13 residues. For the CDR3, the DNA is TGCGCCAGCAGCACCGGTACGACAGATACGCAGTATTTT. Translating it yields CASSTGTTDTQYF.

This chain links TRBV21-1 with TRBJ2-7; the table's D call, TRBD1, has no DNA check behind it. TRBV21-1 is reported as a pseudogene. This CDR3 contains 15 residues. The CDR3, as DNA: TGTGCCAGCAGCAAAGTGGGGGGTCAACAACACGAGCAGTACGTC. Translating it yields CASSKVGGQQHEQYV.

This chain joins TRBV7-9 and TRBJ2-1; D is uncertain. There are 15 residues in the CDR3. Between the trimmed V and J ends, which lost 2 bases and 6 bases, there was a span of 14 bases. Germline V gives CDR1 SEHNR, CDR2 FQNEAQ (reference sequence). CDR3 residues: CASSLPSAISNEQFF. The CDR3 DNA reads TGTGCCAGCAGCTTACCATCGGCGATCAGCAATGAGCAGTTCTTC. Based on the CDR3 plus reference TRBV7-9 and TRBJ2-1, the full variable domain is DTGVSQNPRHKITKRGQNVTFRCDPISEHNRLYWYRQTLGQGPEFLTYFQNEAQLEKSRLLSDRFSAERPKGSFSTLEIQRTEQGDSAMYLCASSLPSAISNEQFFGPGTRLTVL.

V and J are TRBV15 and TRBJ2-3; either TRBD1 or TRBD2 may supply D (5 bases each). Germline V lookup: CDR1 LNHNV, CDR2 YYDKDF (reference sequence). V lost 0 bases to trimming and J lost 1 base, with 5 bases between them. The CDR3 sequence is 14 residues long. The CDR3 coding sequence is TGTGCCACCAGCAGAGAGGGGGGCACAGATACGCAGTATTTT. Protein product: CATSREGGTDTQYF.

This clonotype was detected a few times. This chain joins TRBV29-1 and TRBJ2-1; D remains ambiguous. In germline, CDR1 is SQVTM, CDR2 ANQGSEA. This CDR3 has 12 residues. V lost 7 bases to trimming and J lost 2 bases, with 9 bases between them. The CDR3 nucleotides are TGCAGCGGGAGATTCACCTACAATGAGCAGTTCTTC. It translates to CSGRFTYNEQFF.

This chain connects TRBV4-2 to TRBJ1-2; no clear D. This CDR3 region has 14 residues. CDR1 LGHNA and CDR2 YNFKEQ come from the germline V gene. V was shortened by 0 bases and J by 8 bases, with 13 bases between the two germline ends. The CDR3 here is CASSQDPPVGGYTF. Written as DNA, the CDR3 is TGTGCCAGCAGCCAAGATCCCCCGGTAGGAGGCTACACCTTC.

The gene calls are TRBV28 and TRBJ2-7; D not certain. CDR3 length equals 14 residues. Germline values: CDR1 MDHEN, CDR2 SYDVKM. V lost 8 bases and J lost 1, with 15 bases in between. CDR3 in amino acids: CASGGLVGSYEQYV. The CDR3, as DNA: TGTGCCAGCGGCGGCCTGGTTGGATCCTACGAGCAGTACGTC.

This chain joins TRBV12-3 or TRBV12-4 and TRBJ2-5; 7 bases are a match to TRBD2. The CDR3 totals 15 residues. The trim removed 3 bases at V and 1 base at J, leaving 5 bases unmatched. The CDR3 region has the DNA TGTGCCAGCAGTTTTCGGGGCGGGGGCCAAGAGACCCAGTACTTC. Amino acids: CASSFRGGGQETQYF.

The rearrangement links TRBV12-3 or TRBV12-4 to TRBJ2-7; D call uncertain. V was pared by 3 bases and J by 2 bases, with 8 bases between. This CDR3 has 13 residues. CDR3 in amino acids: CASSFAIPYEQYF. Written as DNA, the CDR3 is TGTGCCAGCAGTTTTGCAATTCCCTACGAGCAGTACTTC.

This clonotype was counted only a few times. The chain couples TRBV20-1 to TRBJ1-2; D might be TRBD1 (6 bases). The CDR3 totals 13 residues. CDR1 and CDR2 from the germline V gene are DFQATT and SNEGSKA (reference sequence). V was pared by 5 bases and J by 4 bases, with 14 bases between. This CDR3 is CSASGHTSYGYTF. The CDR3 region has the DNA TGCAGTGCTTCGGGACATACTAGCTATGGCTACACCTTC.

V is TRBV25-1 and J is TRBJ1-2, with D maybe TRBD1 (6 bases). V was trimmed by 5 bases and J by 0 bases, leaving 19 bases between them. Germline V gives CDR1 MGHDK, CDR2 SYGVNS. The CDR3 is 17 residues long. The DNA for the CDR3 is TGTGCCAGCAGTAATACGCAGGGGTCGACTACTAACTATGGCTACACCTTC. This sequence encodes CASSNTQGSTTNYGYTF.

This clonotype appeared a few times. The chain is built from TRBV6-4 and TRBJ2-1; a possible D gene is TRBD2 (5 bases). Germline CDR1 and CDR2: MRHNA and SNTAGT. CDR3 size: 15 residues. V was shortened by 2 bases and J by 6 bases, with 14 bases between the two germline ends. CDR3 sequence: CASSDRTGSGNEQFF. CDR3 DNA: TGTGCCAGCAGTGACAGGACGGGAAGTGGCAATGAGCAGTTCTTC.

A single count supports this clonotype. The J gene is TRBJ1-1, the V gene TRBV5-5; TRBD1 is a possible D gene (6 bases). Germline V gene lookup returns CDR1 SGHKS and CDR2 YYEKEE (reference sequence). CDR3 length: 15 amino acids. V lost 1 base, J lost 0 bases, and 10 bases lay in between. The CDR3 protein is CASSLWGGLNTEAFF. Written as DNA, the CDR3 is TGTGCCAGCAGCTTGTGGGGGGGCTTGAACACTGAAGCTTTCTTT.

V and J are TRBV12-3 or TRBV12-4 and TRBJ2-7; 11 bases match TRBD1. CDR3 size: 14 residues. The J segment lost 5 bases and the V segment lost 5 bases, leaving 5 bases of the junction unmatched. The CDR3 is CASSLRTGGNEQYF. CDR3 bases: TGTGCCAGCAGTCTGAGGACAGGGGGCAACGAGCAGTACTTC.

The chain carries TRBV6-1 and TRBJ2-1, with D hard to call. The V gene's germline CDR1 is MNHNS and CDR2 SASEGT. V was trimmed by 5 bases and J by 2 bases, leaving 10 bases between them. This CDR3 has 14 residues. The CDR3 region is CASSPRRPYNEQFF. The CDR3 coding sequence is TGTGCCAGCAGTCCGCGACGGCCCTACAATGAGCAGTTCTTC.

This clonotype was detected a few times. This chain uses TRBV15 with TRBJ1-1; D is unclear. Trimming shortened V by 4 bases and J by 0 bases, and 9 bases separated the two germline ends. Germline V gene lookup returns CDR1 LNHNV and CDR2 YYDKDF (reference sequence). The CDR3 runs 14 residues. The CDR3 region has the DNA TGTGCCACCAGCACCATGGGTTTGAACACTGAAGCTTTCTTT. Its translation is CATSTMGLNTEAFF.

A remark on this clonotype: Mismatch with germline at one junction end may stem from a read error. The V gene is TRBV12-3 or TRBV12-4, the J gene TRBJ1-2; TRBD1 is a possible D gene (5 bases). The CDR3 totals 13 residues. CDR3 residues: CASSRSLTGPSPF. CDR3 sequence (DNA): TGTGCCAGCAGTCGCTCGCTTACGGGACCCAGCCCCTTC.

V gene TRBV3-1 combines with J gene TRBJ2-7; D gene uncertain. Trimming took off 4 bases at V and 0 bases at J, with 4 bases between the two ends. Germline V gene lookup returns CDR1 LGHDT and CDR2 YNNKEL (reference sequence). The CDR3 extends over 12 amino acids. CDR3 loop: CASSRTSYEQYF. CDR3 nucleotides: TGTGCCAGCAGCCGGACCTCCTACGAGCAGTACTTC.

This clonotype turned up a few times. This chain links TRBV4-1 with TRBJ1-5; D is unresolved. Trimming stripped 0 bases from V and 3 bases from J, with 9 bases between. CDR3 size: 15 residues. CDR1 and CDR2 (germline): MGHRA, YSYEKL. CDR3 amino acids: CASSQDSAANQPQHF. CDR3 coding DNA: TGCGCCAGCAGCCAAGATTCGGCAGCCAATCAGCCCCAGCATTTT.

The chain links TRBV28 to TRBJ2-1, with D perhaps matching TRBD2 (6 bases). The CDR3 has 15 residues. The V end was cut by 6 bases, the J end by 7 bases, with 19 bases between. Germline V CDR1 and CDR2: MDHEN, SYDVKM. CDR3 sequence reads: CASSLAPGLLNEQFF. The CDR3 DNA is TGTGCCAGCAGCCTTGCCCCGGGACTCCTTAATGAGCAGTTCTTC.

The sample holds a few counts of this clonotype. V is TRBV12-3 or TRBV12-4 and J is TRBJ1-5; D remains ambiguous. With 7 bases removed from V and 0 bases from J, the gap between germline ends came to 7 bases. The CDR3 runs to 13 residues. CDR3 protein: CASNADSNQPQHF. The DNA for the CDR3 is TGTGCCAGCAACGCAGATAGCAATCAGCCCCAGCATTTT.

This clonotype was seen more than once but under ten times. The chain combines TRBV6-2 or TRBV6-3 with TRBJ2-7; tentatively, D is TRBD2 (5 bases). This CDR3 comprises 14 residues. The germline V and J ends were trimmed by 2 bases and 2 bases, with 10 bases remaining between them. Germline V gene sequence: CDR1 MNHEY, CDR2 SVGEGT. The CDR3 region has the DNA TGTGCCAGCAGTTACGACGGGGAGACCTACGAGCAGTACTTC. As protein: CASSYDGETYEQYF.

This chain uses TRBV11-1 with TRBJ1-5; TRBD1 matches at 10 bases. CDR3 length equals 17 residues. The germline V gene encodes CDR1 SGHAT and CDR2 FQDESV (reference sequence). Trimming removed 2 bases from V and 2 bases from J; junction bases left unmatched: 6. In DNA form, the CDR3 reads TGTGCCAGCAGCTTAAATTTCGGGACAGGGGGCAATCAGCCCCAGCATTTT. This sequence encodes CASSLNFGTGGNQPQHF.

A few counts support this clonotype. CDR3 nucleotides: TGTGCCAGCACCAACCCCGGGACAGGGCTGGAGACCCAGTACTTC. Encoded protein: CASTNPGTGLETQYF. The J gene is TRBJ2-5, the V gene TRBV12-3 or TRBV12-4, with 9 bases matching TRBD1. The CDR3 contains 15 residues. V shed 7 bases, J shed 5 bases, and the junction held 11 bases outside the gene matches.

This clonotype was counted only a few times. The chain is built from TRBV7-2 and TRBJ2-7, with D possibly TRBD1 on 6 matching bases. Between the trimmed V and J ends, which lost 5 bases and 5 bases, there was a span of 19 bases. CDR3 size: 15 residues. Germline V gene sequence: CDR1 SGHTA, CDR2 FQGNSA. CDR3 DNA sequence: TGTGCCAGCAGCGTCCTTTCAGGACAGAGTAACGAGCAGTACTTC. The encoded protein is CASSVLSGQSNEQYF.

This clonotype was counted once. V and J are TRBV12-3 or TRBV12-4 and TRBJ2-2; D unresolved. Trimming stripped 4 bases from V and 5 bases from J, with 11 bases between. CDR3 length: 14 residues. In DNA form, the CDR3 reads TGTGCCAGCAGTTACCTCCCCGGGACCGGGGAGCTGTTTTTT. Encoded protein: CASSYLPGTGELFF.

J is TRBJ2-5 and V is TRBV11-2, with D possibly being TRBD2 (6 bases). The CDR3 length is 18 residues. Germline CDR1 is SGHAT and CDR2 is FQNNGV. Deletions cut 4 bases from V and 2 bases from J, with 23 bases between. CDR3 region: CASSSPSGTLLSQETQYF. DNA of the CDR3: TGTGCCAGCAGCTCCCCTTCCGGGACTCTTTTAAGTCAAGAGACCCAGTACTTC.

J is TRBJ1-5 and V is TRBV7-8, with TRBD1 identical over 7 bases. The germline V gene has CDR1 SGHVS and CDR2 FQNEAQ. The CDR3 runs to 14 residues. J gave up 6 bases and V 7 bases, and 9 bases lay outside the gene matches. Written as DNA, the CDR3 is TGTGCCAGCACCGACAGGGTGACATCTCAGCCCCAGCATTTT. It encodes CASTDRVTSQPQHF.

The V gene is TRBV19, the J gene TRBJ2-1; D is possibly TRBD1 (6 bases). Trimming removed 3 bases from V and 8 bases from J, with 14 bases in between. The CDR3 contains 14 residues. CDR1 LNHDA and CDR2 SQIVND come from the germline V gene (reference sequence). Here the CDR3 DNA reads TGTGCCAGTAGTATCTCAGGGGTCGGAGATGAGCAGTTCTTC. Protein: CASSISGVGDEQFF.